What follows are 30 T cell receptor beta chains derived from one specimen sequenced in a study of cytomegalovirus exposure and HLA in healthy donors. Clones were sequenced by immunoSEQ multiplex PCR, and TCRdb holds only the in-frame ones, with some missing. The repertoire holds some 64,000 clones, with approximately 96% as singletons. Sequenced input: PBMCs. These receptors were collected from a woman between 18 and 29 years old in good health and CMV-seropositive.

The chain couples TRBV28 to TRBJ1-2, with 9 bases aligning to TRBD1. J lost 0 bases, V lost 8 bases, and 7 bases had no gene match. The CDR3 length is 15 residues. Germline V CDR1 and CDR2: MDHEN, SYDVKM. The CDR3 DNA reads TGTGCCAGCTTTGAACAGGGGGCGCCTAACTATGGCTACACCTTC. Its protein is CASFEQGAPNYGYTF.

The chain joins TRBV7-8 to TRBJ2-1; 11 bases fit TRBD2. The CDR3 runs to 21 residues. The J segment lost 9 bases and the V segment lost 1 base, leaving 23 bases of the junction unmatched. CDR1 is SGHVS, CDR2 FQNEAQ, per germline. DNA of the CDR3: TGTGCCAGCAGCTTAGAGAACAGGGGGCTACTAGCGGGAGAAGCAACTCGTGAGCAGTTCTTC. This gives the protein CASSLENRGLLAGEATREQFF.

The chain combines TRBV28 with TRBJ1-3, with 8 nucleotides matching TRBD1. Trimming at V came to 10 bases and at J to 2 bases, leaving 7 bases not matched to a gene. The CDR3 runs to 14 residues. Germline CDR1 and CDR2: MDHEN and SYDVKM. CDR3 nucleotide sequence: TGTGCCACCTCAGGGGGCTCGACTGGAAACACCATATATTTT. Amino acids: CATSGGSTGNTIYF. Looking up the rest from reference TRBV28 and TRBJ1-3 gives the full variable domain: DVKVTQSSRYLVKRTGEKVFLECVQDMDHENMFWYRQDPGLGLRLIYFSYDVKMKEKGDIPEGYSVSREKKERFSLILESASTNQTSMYLCATSGGSTGNTIYFGEGSWLTVV.

The chain employs TRBV10-1 and TRBJ2-3; 9 bases agree with TRBD2. Trimming cost V 7 bases and J 1 base; bases outside gene matches: 3. CDR1 and CDR2 (germline): WNHNN, SYGVQD (reference sequence). This CDR3 has 14 amino acids. The CDR3 nucleotides read TGCGCCAGCAACCCTAGCGGGGGCACAGATACGCAGTATTTT. It encodes CASNPSGGTDTQYF.

The chain couples TRBV19 to TRBJ2-3; D gene uncertain. V lost 1 base, J lost 2 bases, and 7 bases lay in between. Germline V gene sequence: CDR1 LNHDA, CDR2 SQIVND (reference sequence). The CDR3 loop spans 14 amino acids. DNA of the CDR3: TGTGCCAGTAGTATAGGTCGTTCCACAGATACGCAGTATTTT. Its protein is CASSIGRSTDTQYF.

The chain has TRBV9 and TRBJ2-3; 7 nucleotides align to TRBD2. The CDR3 consists of 15 residues. Germline lookup yields CDR1 SGDLS and CDR2 YYNGEE. V dropped 0 bases and J dropped 1; count of bases not matched to a gene: 2. CDR3: CASSVERGRTDTQYF. CDR3 nucleotides: TGTGCCAGCAGCGTAGAGCGGGGTCGCACAGATACGCAGTATTTT. Together with reference TRBV9 and TRBJ2-3, the CDR3 gives the full variable domain: DSGVTQTPKHLITATGQRVTLRCSPRSGDLSVYWYQQSLDQGLQFLIQYYNGEERAKGNILERFSAQQFPDLHSELNLSSLELGDSALYFCASSVERGRTDTQYFGPGTRLTVL.

This rearrangement joins TRBV9 to TRBJ1-3, with 8 bases lining up with TRBD1. The CDR3 has 18 amino acids. CDR1 and CDR2 (germline): SGDLS, YYNGEE. With 2 bases clipped from V and 4 bases from J, the junction kept 14 bases outside the gene matches. Written as DNA, the CDR3 is TGTGCCAGCAGCGTGGGAGGACAGGGCTGGCTTGGAGGAAACACCATATATTTT. This translates into CASSVGGQGWLGGNTIYF.

This clone was detected once. The chain recombines TRBV9 with TRBJ1-2, with TRBD1 matching 9 bases. Per the germline V gene, CDR1 is SGDLS and CDR2 is YYNGEE. This CDR3 contains 15 residues. The ends lost 2 bases at V and 4 bases at J; junction bases unmatched: 6. The CDR3 reads CASSVRDRVSYGYTF. The CDR3 nucleotides read TGTGCCAGCAGCGTCCGGGACAGGGTGTCCTATGGCTACACCTTC.

The V call is TRBV6-1, the J call TRBJ2-3; the match to TRBD2 covers 7 bases. CDR1 and CDR2 from the germline V gene are MNHNS and SASEGT. V trimming: 1 base; J trimming: 3 bases; junction bases outside the gene matches: 4. The CDR3 length is 15 residues. The CDR3, as DNA: TGTGCCAGCAGTGAAGGGCGGGAGATAACAGATACGCAGTATTTT. This sequence encodes CASSEGREITDTQYF.

The chain carries TRBV6-1 and TRBJ1-1; D gene uncertain. The V gene lost 3 bases and the J gene lost 0 bases, with 5 bases spanning the gap. The CDR3 is made up of 13 amino acids. Germline values: CDR1 MNHNS, CDR2 SASEGT. CDR3 residues: CASSDRMNTEAFF. The CDR3 DNA reads TGTGCCAGCAGTGACAGAATGAACACTGAAGCTTTCTTT.

This clone was seen only once. This chain joins TRBV7-9 and TRBJ2-7; 8 bases line up with TRBD1. V gave up 3 bases and J gave up 5 bases; unmatched junction bases: 6. The germline CDR1 and CDR2 sequences are SEHNR and FQNEAQ (reference sequence). This CDR3 is 14 amino acids long. The CDR3 region is CASSFVQGANEQYF. In nucleotides, the CDR3 is TGTGCCAGCAGCTTCGTCCAGGGGGCCAACGAGCAGTACTTC. Supplemented by reference TRBV7-9 and TRBJ2-7, the full variable domain reads DTGVSQNPRHKITKRGQNVTFRCDPISEHNRLYWYRQTLGQGPEFLTYFQNEAQLEKSRLLSDRFSAERPKGSFSTLEIQRTEQGDSAMYLCASSFVQGANEQYFGPGTRLTVT.

The chain is built from TRBV7-6 and TRBJ2-1; no clear D. Germline V CDR1 and CDR2: SGHVS, FNYEAQ. The CDR3 consists of 13 residues. Trimming removed 6 bases at V and 2 bases at J, with 8 bases between. CDR3: CASREKTYNEQFF. The CDR3 coding sequence is TGTGCCAGCAGGGAGAAGACCTACAATGAGCAGTTCTTC. Based on the CDR3 plus reference TRBV7-6 and TRBJ2-1, the full variable domain is GAGVSQSPRYKVTKRGQDVALRCDPISGHVSLYWYRQALGQGPEFLTYFNYEAQQDKSGLPNDRFSAERPEGSISTLTIQRTEQRDSAMYRCASREKTYNEQFFGPGTRLTVL.

V is TRBV28 and J is TRBJ2-5; 7 nucleotides match TRBD2. The CDR3 has 16 amino acids. Per germline, CDR1 MDHEN and CDR2 SYDVKM. V lost 6 bases to trimming and J lost 4 bases; unmatched junction nucleotides: 14. The CDR3 nucleotides read TGTGCCAGCAGCCCGCATCTAGCGGTGGGGGGAGAGACCCAGTACTTC. Its translation: CASSPHLAVGGETQYF.

The chain uses TRBV11-2 and TRBJ2-7; TRBD1 agrees at 10 bases. With V trimmed by 5 bases and J by 2 bases, 6 bases remained unmatched. The germline gives CDR1 SGHAT, CDR2 FQNNGV. The CDR3 totals 15 residues. CDR3 nucleotides: TGTGCCAGCAGCATACCCGGGACAGGGGCCTACGAGCAGTACTTC. Translation gives CASSIPGTGAYEQYF.

This chain connects TRBV7-6 to TRBJ2-7; TRBD2 might be the D (6 bases). Trimming took off 5 bases at V and 2 bases at J, with 13 bases between the two ends. The CDR3 has 14 residues. Germline CDR1 is SGHVS and CDR2 is FNYEAQ. The DNA of the CDR3 is TGTGCCAGCAGCCTACCCGGGAGTCCCTACGAGCAGTACTTC. This encodes CASSLPGSPYEQYF.

This rearrangement joins TRBV19 to TRBJ2-7; 7 bases map to TRBD2. V lost 1 base and J lost 1; bases outside the gene matches: 10. CDR1 and CDR2 (germline): LNHDA, SQIVND (reference sequence). The CDR3 spans 17 residues. The CDR3 bases are TGTGCCAGTAGTATAGTGTGGGGAGGGGACGCTTCCTACGAGCAGTACTTC. Encoded protein: CASSIVWGGDASYEQYF.

V and J are TRBV7-9 and TRBJ2-7, with 12 bases lining up with TRBD2. The CDR3 is 17 amino acids. CDR1 is SEHNR and CDR2 is FQNEAQ in the germline V gene (reference sequence). J gave up 4 bases and V 5 bases, and 12 bases lay outside the gene matches. Here the CDR3 reads CASSDRAQTSGGYEQYF. CDR3 nucleotides: TGTGCCAGCAGCGATAGAGCCCAGACTAGCGGGGGATACGAGCAGTACTTC.

The chain uses TRBV18 and TRBJ1-5; 7 nucleotides match TRBD1. Germline V gives CDR1 KGHSH, CDR2 LQKENI. The V gene end was trimmed by 8 bases and the J gene end by 3 bases; junction bases not matched to a gene: 13. The CDR3 has 16 residues. CDR3 sequence: CASRRWDSPNNQPQHF. As DNA, the CDR3 is TGTGCCAGCCGACGCTGGGACAGCCCAAACAATCAGCCCCAGCATTTT.

CDR3 sequence: CASSLGAETQYF. The CDR3 nucleotides read TGTGCCAGCAGCTTGGGAGCTGAGACCCAGTACTTC. This chain uses TRBV5-4 with TRBJ2-5, with no clear D. Germline CDR1 and CDR2: SGHNT and YYREEE (reference sequence). The V end was cut by 0 bases, the J end by 5 bases, with 5 bases between. The CDR3 totals 12 residues.

This clone was seen just once. The chain employs TRBV19 and TRBJ2-3, with TRBD2 matching 16 bases. Germline values: CDR1 LNHDA, CDR2 SQIVND (reference sequence). The CDR3 contains 19 residues. J was trimmed by 0 bases and V by 5 bases; bases with no gene match: 8. This CDR3 reads CASSGTSGRVAKSTDTQYF. The CDR3 DNA reads as TGTGCCAGTAGTGGGACTAGCGGGAGGGTAGCCAAGAGCACAGATACGCAGTATTTT.

The gene calls are TRBV19 and TRBJ1-5; D is unclear. Deletions cut 2 bases from V and 2 bases from J, with 13 bases between. Germline V gene sequence: CDR1 LNHDA, CDR2 SQIVND (reference sequence). The CDR3 spans 16 residues. In DNA form, the CDR3 reads TGTGCCAGTAGTATATCCCCCCCGGGAGGCAATCAGCCCCAGCATTTT. The encoded protein is CASSISPPGGNQPQHF. Drawing the rest from reference TRBV19 and TRBJ1-5, the complete variable domain is DGGITQSPKYLFRKEGQNVTLSCEQNLNHDAMYWYRQDPGQGLRLIYYSQIVNDFQKGDIAEGYSVSREKKESFPLTVTSAQKNPTAFYLCASSISPPGGNQPQHFGDGTRLSIL.

The chain is built from TRBV13 and TRBJ2-4, with D perhaps TRBD1 (6 bases). Trimming cost V 0 bases and J 9 bases, with 9 bases left between them. Germline V gene lookup returns CDR1 PRHDT and CDR2 FYEKMQ (reference sequence). The CDR3 has 13 residues. The CDR3 spells CASSLGRGGIQYF. The CDR3 region has the DNA TGTGCCAGCAGCTTAGGCCGAGGGGGCATTCAGTACTTC.

This chain joins TRBV9 and TRBJ1-2; D might be TRBD1 (5 bases). This CDR3 spans 16 amino acids. Between the trimmed V and J ends, which lost 4 bases and 3 bases, there was a span of 19 bases. CDR1 is SGDLS, CDR2 YYNGEE, per germline. The CDR3 loop is CASSSPTGGKDYGYTF. The CDR3 bases are TGTGCCAGCAGCTCCCCCACGGGGGGAAAGGACTATGGCTACACCTTC.

The V and J genes are TRBV19 and TRBJ1-1; unclear D gene. This CDR3 contains 14 residues. Trimming cost V 7 bases and J 1 base, with 13 bases left between them. Per the germline V gene, CDR1 is LNHDA and CDR2 is SQIVND (reference sequence). The CDR3 region is CASIDLGWNTEAFF. In DNA form, the CDR3 reads TGTGCCAGTATCGATCTAGGCTGGAACACTGAAGCTTTCTTT.

V usage is TRBV27 and J usage is TRBJ2-1; D not certain. The germline CDR1 and CDR2 sequences are MNHEY and SMNVEV (reference sequence). Trimming stripped 5 bases from V and 5 bases from J, with 16 bases between. The CDR3 runs to 15 residues. The CDR3 DNA reads as TGTGCCAGCAGTCGGTTGCCAGTGGGCCACAATGAGCAGTTCTTC. Translation: CASSRLPVGHNEQFF.

DNA of the CDR3: TGTGCCAGCAGCCCGGGACAACTCGCGAACACCGGGGAGCTGTTTTTT. This gives the protein CASSPGQLANTGELFF. V is TRBV5-4 and J is TRBJ2-2, with D possibly matching TRBD1 (6 bases). V was shortened by 4 bases and J by 0 bases, with 13 bases between the two germline ends. Germline V lookup: CDR1 SGHNT, CDR2 YYREEE (reference sequence). This CDR3 is 16 amino acids long.

The rearrangement joins TRBV4-2 to TRBJ1-1; a possible D gene is TRBD1 (6 bases). Germline CDR1 reads LGHNA; CDR2 reads YNFKEQ. The CDR3 length is 13 residues. V shed 2 bases and J shed 4 bases, with 8 bases lying between them. CDR3 sequence reads: CASSQTGSTEAFF. The CDR3 nucleotides read TGTGCCAGCAGCCAAACAGGGAGCACTGAAGCTTTCTTT.

V and J are TRBV21-1 and TRBJ1-2; the table's TRBD1 call for D was not verified on the DNA. TRBV21-1 is given as a pseudogene. This CDR3 is built from 17 residues. CDR3 amino acids: CANPHRDRGPRSYGYTF. The DNA for the CDR3 is TGTGCCAACCCACACCGGGACAGGGGGCCTAGGAGCTATGGCTACACCTTC.

J is TRBJ2-7 and V is TRBV27; weak D call: TRBD2 (5 bases). The V end was cut by 6 bases, the J end by 4 bases, with 10 bases between. This CDR3 comprises 12 residues. Germline lookup yields CDR1 MNHEY and CDR2 SMNVEV (reference sequence). This chain's CDR3 is CASRPSGYEQYF. The CDR3 nucleotides are TGTGCCAGCAGGCCTTCGGGATACGAGCAGTACTTC.

This clone was picked up one time. The chain combines TRBV18 with TRBJ1-1, with D uncertain. Between the trimmed V and J ends, which lost 2 bases and 0 bases, there was a span of 4 bases. The CDR3 runs to 13 residues. CDR1 and CDR2 from the germline V gene are KGHSH and LQKENI. In DNA form, the CDR3 reads TGTGCCAGCTCACCATCTGTGAACACTGAAGCTTTCTTT. This sequence encodes CASSPSVNTEAFF.